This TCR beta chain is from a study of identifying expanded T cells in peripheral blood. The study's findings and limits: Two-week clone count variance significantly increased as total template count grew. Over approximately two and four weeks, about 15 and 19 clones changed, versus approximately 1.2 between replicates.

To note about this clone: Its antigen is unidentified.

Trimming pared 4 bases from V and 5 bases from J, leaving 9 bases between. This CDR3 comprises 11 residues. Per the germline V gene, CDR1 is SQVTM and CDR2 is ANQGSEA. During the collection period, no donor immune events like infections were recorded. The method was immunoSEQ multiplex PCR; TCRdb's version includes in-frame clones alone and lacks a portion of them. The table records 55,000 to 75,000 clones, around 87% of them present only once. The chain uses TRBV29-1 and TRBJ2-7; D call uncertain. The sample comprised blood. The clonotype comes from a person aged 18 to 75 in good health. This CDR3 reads CSVAPRNEQYF. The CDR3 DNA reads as TGCAGCGTTGCCCCTCGGAACGAGCAGTACTTC.